This T cell receptor (beta chain) was obtained from a study of cytomegalovirus exposure and HLA in healthy donors (dated by TCRdb to the late 2010s). Turning to the overall study: An earlier analysis of a few hundred of the donors reported 276 Gb of sequence data and around 120 million unique TCR beta sequences obtained from about 180 million T cells. The study aimed to test whether cataloging public T cell receptors could reveal signatures of past pathogen exposure. The number of typed donors differed by locus: roughly 620-640 for A, B, C, DRB1 and DQB1; some 540 for DQA1; approximately 600 for DPA1; and some 450 for DPB1. Using immunosequencing, the study profiled T cell repertoires from around 680 subjects and related those repertoires to cytomegalovirus serostatus. In a later genetic analysis, genome-wide SNP genotypes for about 65% of the roughly 670 donors were used, and that subset was treated as a discovery cohort. In an earlier analysis of roughly 600 of the donors, high-throughput TCR beta sequencing was used to judge whether each TCR beta V gene segment behaved as functional or pseudogenic. To predict cytomegalovirus infection status, the study brought together high-throughput TCR immunosequencing, statistical association of individual TCRs with disease status, and machine learning. Of the roughly 410 genotyped donors, approximately 80% were placed in the genetic ancestry cluster associated with self-reported Caucasian donors. Donor age, sex, ethnicity and CMV serostatus were compiled alongside the repertoire data. In the later analysis, no new phenotypic data were used to find candidate immune exposures; instead, reliance was placed on TCR beta sequences and their occurrence across donors. Every repertoire in the discovery cohort had been generated on one and the same sequencing platform. Class I and class II HLA loci were covered by the typing at four-digit resolution. A later analysis re-analyzed previously published TCR beta repertoires from roughly 630 donors and added high-resolution HLA genotyping to study TCR occurrence patterns. Around 300 gigabases of sequencing data and tens of millions of unique TCR sequences were included in an early release covering roughly 600 HLA-typed donors. On average, roughly 250,000 unique TCR beta nucleotide sequences were sequenced per donor among some 420 genotyped donors of the cohort, with around 19% of those sequences being non-productive. Because of strong linkage in the cohort, a few DR-DQ haplotypes were treated as single units for association and clustering. Along with the approximately 700-subject first cohort, a separate validation cohort of approximately 110 different subjects was used.

Library method: the immunoSEQ multiplex PCR assay. For the multiplex PCR, a mixture combining 60 forward primers for TCR Vbeta segments and 13 reverse primers for TCR Jbeta segments was used. The CDR3 region of rearranged TCR beta genes was amplified from genomic DNA with a multiplex PCR assay. The amplified TCR beta libraries were sequenced on the Illumina HiSeq System as 87-base-pair reads. From the authors' description of their analysis: A later analysis counted about 82 million unique TCR beta chains across the 666 repertoires, and some 11 million of these chains were shared by at least two donors. A nearest-neighbor algorithm error-corrected the raw reads and collapsed the reads into unique sequences, merging closely related sequences to remove PCR and sequencing errors. V, D and J gene segments were assigned by aligning CDR3 sequences to IMGT reference sequences. For a sequence to be retained, a match of at least six nucleotides was required to both a V gene segment and a J gene segment. A rearrangement counted as productive if the CDR3 had no stop codons and remained in frame with V and J, and every other rearrangement counted as non-productive. Following IMGT convention, CDR3 was defined as the stretch from the second conserved V-encoded cysteine up to the conserved J-encoded phenylalanine. In an earlier analysis of more than 550 of the donors, sequences lacking an unambiguous match to a single V gene segment were excluded. An earlier analysis of 550 to 650 of the donors classified V segments as functional when productive rearrangements were above 56.7% and as segregating when the standard deviation between donors was above 5%. A statistical classification framework was built for diagnosing cytomegalovirus status from the catalog of TCR beta chain sequences. V and J gene assignment, in a later analysis, came from comparing TCR nucleotide sequences with IMGT/GENE-DB human TR gene sequences. In a later analysis, CDR3 sequences and most-parsimonious VDJ recombination scenarios were assigned using the TCRdist pipeline. A later analysis defined each TCR beta chain by its CDR3 amino acid sequence plus V-gene family, and excluded reads lacking a unique V-gene family. As a way to deal with suspected cross-contamination and a sequencing artifact, a later analysis dropped roughly 600 nucleotide sequences that were highly shared and had low generation probability. For each public chain, a later analysis derived a clonal expansion index from normalized ranks of inferred template counts within each repertoire. A later analysis computed generation probabilities with a VDJ recombination model fitted to out-of-frame rearrangements, and checked the results against IGoR. Hypergeometric tests were used in a later analysis to score TCR-TCR, TCR-HLA and TCR-CMV co-occurrence, with a repertoire-size bias correction applied to the TCR pairs. To estimate false discovery rates, a later analysis permuted the HLA or CMV assignments 20 times. In a later analysis, co-occurring TCRs were grouped using DBSCAN, with TCRdist sequence similarity added in when clustering inside HLA-allele-positive subsets. For co-occurrence clustering, repertoires with fewer than 30,000 or more than 120,000 public chains were excluded, along with four to six repertoires with anomalous nucleotide sharing. TCRdb obtained this table from immuneACCESS and retained in-frame rearrangements with V and J assigned. These tables miss some clones; where compared with another copy, unresolved V genes account for less than half of the shortfall, and the remainder is unexplained. V and J calls and clone size follow that table, whereas D and trimming were derived from the DNA. For this sample there are about 200,000 clones; around 90% appear just once. Of the sample, approximately 1.1% is held by the ten largest clones.

The cohort consisted of more than 650 healthy bone marrow donors. Cohort members were all nominally healthy when sampled, although unrecorded immune exposures were likely present. The donor was CMV seronegative and was included in the group of around 320 seronegative cohort members. Every donor gave a peripheral blood sample, and the peripheral blood mononuclear cells from that sample were used for TCR beta sequencing. Genomic DNA extraction from the blood cell samples was performed with the Qiagen DNeasy Blood Extraction Kit. About this clone itself: Its antigen is unknown. Base-call qualities are not available, and no considerably larger clone is one nucleotide away.

Broader findings and caveats from the paper: It was suggested by the authors that the approach could potentially be generalized to other disease states and immunological phenotypes. Specific HLA alleles were associated with 18,000 or so TCR beta sequences at a false discovery rate of 0.05 in a later analysis. A later analysis found that most CMV-associated TCR beta chains appeared HLA-restricted, with HLA associations seemingly driven largely by CMV exposure. A cluster of highly shared sequence variants was judged likely to be a technical artifact of the sequencing pipeline. Roughly uniform sequencing depth across donors was assumed in presence/absence analyses, although this assumption may not hold. The only immune exposure information available for the cohort was CMV serostatus. In this cohort, only TCR beta chains were sequenced, and detectable features were limited by the absence of alpha or paired-chain data. A further reported finding was that TCR beta sequences accurately predicted the HLA-A and HLA-B alleles for most subjects in the first cohort. In an earlier analysis of some 540 of the donors, most TCR beta V segments appeared in productive rearrangements about 87% or about 30% of the time, broadly matching IMGT annotations. Because counts were too low, roughly 16 rarely observed V segments, including chromosome 9 orphons, were left out of the earlier analysis of about 500 of the donors. An association between a missense DCLRE1C variant and V-gene and J-gene trimming of TCR beta chains was found in a later genetic analysis and replicated in an independent cohort. In the study, around 160 TCR beta chains were listed as associated with cytomegalovirus. Three of the identified cytomegalovirus-associated TCR beta chains were confirmed in vitro to be specific for cytomegalovirus antigens. In a later analysis, TCR association rates were found to vary across HLA loci, with the most associated TCRs seen for DRB1 alleles and the fewest for HLA-C alleles. The classifier was reported to diagnose cytomegalovirus status with high specificity and sensitivity in both the original cohort and the validation cohort. A later genetic analysis reported fewer N-insertions in productive TCRs among donors in an Asian-associated ancestry cluster than the roughly 650-donor mean. Several of the top co-occurrence clusters appeared to be linked to parvovirus B19, influenza, CMV and Epstein-Barr virus, according to a later analysis. A later analysis found that HLA-associated TCR beta chains were more clonally expanded and had lower generation probabilities than equally common non-associated chains. When HLA alleles, especially DR and DQ, strongly co-occurred, attributing TCR associations to individual alleles was difficult. Linkage disequilibrium might explain the correlated functional status among segregating V segments, but an unknown experimental factor could not be ruled out. HLA typing was unavailable for some donors at each locus, so association tests used only the typed subset. Most TCR sequences were observed very rarely across donors, whereas some public TCRs were present in many individuals.

The origin of this receptor is a boy aged 2 to 10 in good health and CMV-seronegative. Sequencing was performed on PBMCs.

The CDR3 is CASSHRGGSYNEQFF. The DNA sequence is TGTGCCAGCAGTCACCGCGGGGGCTCCTACAATGAGCAGTTCTTC. The receptor chain draws on TRBV28 and TRBJ2-1; 7 junctional bases match TRBD2. Inclusive of the bounding cysteine and phenylalanine, the CDR3 is 15 residues long. Only the CDR3 DNA stays, 45 bases, in frame from base 1. V is pruned by 5 bases and J by 0 bases, leaving 4 bases of the junction without a gene match. CDR1 is given as MDHEN and CDR2 as SYDVKM, both from the germline V gene.